The clone carrying this TCR beta chain was counted a few times. Its antigen is currently unknown. This sample is drawn from a study of CD8 T cells in ankylosing spondylitis. Between the trimmed V and J ends, which lost 3 bases and 1 base, there was a span of 18 bases. The CDR3 extends over 17 amino acids. The germline CDR1 and CDR2 sequences are MNHNS and SASEGT. Study outcomes and limitations: Ankylosing spondylitis blood seemed to carry a telltale TCR beta motif made of roughly 8 highly homologous variants. Significant enrichment of disease-linked clones was reported in matched ankylosing spondylitis synovial fluid. Disease-linked clones proved CD8+ and comparatively uncommon in peripheral blood.

By quantitative 5'-RACE with molecular barcodes, the TCR beta libraries were made. TCRdb processed the 5' RACE reads anew with MiXCR; each CDR3 protein has one entry. The table includes 200,000 to 250,000 distinct CDR3 sequences, over 30% detected once. The chain links TRBV6-1 to TRBJ2-5; weak D call: TRBD2 (7 bases). Input material: blood, either unsorted or a sorted T cell fraction (not recorded which). This sequence originates from a male donor with ankylosing spondylitis or in good health (not recorded which). CDR3 coding DNA: TGTGCCAGCAGTGACCGCTTACGGCGGGGGCCCCAAGAGACCCAGTACTTC. This gives the protein CASSDRLRRGPQETQYF.